What follows are 29 T cell receptor beta chains derived from one specimen sequenced in a study of blood T cells in healthy people across ages. A sample-barcoded 5' primer and a J-beta primer mix were used in a second PCR of roughly 7 to 11 cycles. TCRdb analysed the 5' RACE reads with MiXCR anew, one entry per CDR3 protein. The sample consists of under 2 million distinct CDR3 sequences, around 36% of them appearing once. Sequencing used blood. These receptors were obtained from a woman in her thirties in good health.

On this clonotype itself: One end of the junction is discordant with germline, which a read error may explain. The rearrangement uses TRBV7-3 and TRBJ2-3; 7 nucleotides match TRBD2. The CDR3 extends over 13 amino acids. Germline V gives CDR1 SGHTA, CDR2 FQGTGA. The CDR3 here is CASTLQRGDAQYF. The CDR3 nucleotides are TGTGCCAGCACCCTTCAGCGGGGAGATGCGCAGTATTTT.

The sample holds many counts of this clonotype. The chain carries TRBV4-1 and TRBJ2-5; D uncertain. The CDR3 runs to 13 residues. The germline V gene encodes CDR1 MGHRA and CDR2 YSYEKL. The V end was cut by 3 bases, the J end by 0 bases, with 5 bases between. CDR3 protein: CASSQAHQETQYF. Written as DNA, the CDR3 is TGCGCCAGCAGCCAGGCCCACCAAGAGACCCAGTACTTC.

The gene calls are TRBV4-1 and TRBJ1-1; 7 positions match TRBD1. In germline, CDR1 is MGHRA, CDR2 YSYEKL. J was trimmed by 4 bases and V by 6 bases; bases with no gene match: 5. The CDR3 has 13 amino acids. CDR3 region: CASRGQMSTEAFF. In nucleotides, the CDR3 is TGCGCCAGCAGGGGACAGATGAGCACTGAAGCTTTCTTT.

This clonotype has only one observation. This may be a read error: a much more frequent sequence differs by one nucleotide. V usage is TRBV20-1 and J usage is TRBJ2-1; 7 bases are a match to TRBD2. This CDR3 region has 14 residues. V trimming: 5 bases; J trimming: 13 bases; junction bases outside the gene matches: 17. Per germline, CDR1 DFQATT and CDR2 SNEGSKA (reference sequence). The CDR3 here is CSAAQTSSGETQFF. The CDR3 DNA reads as TGCAGTGCTGCGCAGACTAGCTCCGGAGAGACCCAGTTCTTC.

Note on this clonotype: A read error may produce the germline difference seen at one junction end. The chain recombines TRBV5-1 with TRBJ2-1; TRBD1 matches 9 bases. The V gene's germline CDR1 is SGHRS and CDR2 YFSETQ. The length of the CDR3 is 14 residues. Written as DNA, the CDR3 is TGCGTCAGCAGCTTGGGACAGGGAGTCCATGAGCAGTTCTTC. Translation: CVSSLGQGVHEQFF.

The J gene is TRBJ1-1, the V gene TRBV28, with D perhaps matching TRBD1 (6 bases). V was pared by 3 bases and J by 7 bases, with 15 bases between. The CDR3 spans 14 residues. Germline assignment: CDR1 MDHEN and CDR2 SYDVKM. The CDR3 sequence is CASSFLGGADEAFF. CDR3 nucleotide sequence: TGTGCCAGCAGTTTTTTAGGGGGTGCTGATGAAGCTTTCTTT.

Regarding this clonotype: The junction and the germline gene differ at one end; a read error may be behind it. V usage is TRBV6-5 and J usage is TRBJ2-5, with 7 bases matching TRBD1. The J call may be in error: the DNA end matches TRBJ2-7 better. Looked up from germline, CDR1 is MNHEY and CDR2 is SVGAGI. This CDR3 spans 15 amino acids. The CDR3 loop reads CASGYASGGTYEQYF. Written as DNA, the CDR3 is TGTGCCAGCGGTTACGCGTCAGGGGGTACCTACGAGCAGTACTTC.

The chain has TRBV29-1 and TRBJ1-2; D gene uncertain. Germline loops: CDR1 SQVTM, CDR2 ANQGSEA. V lost 4 bases to trimming and J lost 4 bases, with 16 bases between them. The CDR3 loop spans 14 amino acids. In DNA, the CDR3 is TGCAGCGTTGTCTCGGAATTCCCTCTCTATGGCTACACCTTC. Its translation is CSVVSEFPLYGYTF.

The chain carries TRBV5-1 and TRBJ2-1; D gene uncertain. Germline values: CDR1 SGHRS, CDR2 YFSETQ. V lost 1 base, J lost 0 bases, and 8 bases lay in between. The CDR3 is made up of 15 amino acids. The CDR3 nucleotides read TGCGCCAGCAGCTTGACTGCAAACTCCTACAATGAGCAGTTCTTC. Its protein is CASSLTANSYNEQFF.

There are a few counts of this clonotype. This chain uses TRBV5-1 with TRBJ2-7; the match to TRBD1 covers 8 bases. Losses at the gene ends were 7 bases for V and 7 bases for J; bases not matched to a gene: 13. CDR1 and CDR2 (germline): SGHRS, YFSETQ. This CDR3 contains 14 residues. CDR3 nucleotide sequence: TGCGCCAGCGGGGACAGGTTAACATTGGGGGAGCAGTACTTC. It codes for CASGDRLTLGEQYF.

The chain has TRBV11-2 and TRBJ2-3; a possible D gene is TRBD2 (5 bases). The V gene lost 5 bases and the J gene lost 5 bases, with 17 bases spanning the gap. Germline V gene sequence: CDR1 SGHAT, CDR2 FQNNGV. This CDR3 spans 15 amino acids. CDR3 residues: CASSRTVEEVDTQYF. The CDR3 nucleotides are TGTGCCAGCAGCCGCACCGTAGAGGAGGTAGATACGCAGTATTTT.

The rearrangement uses TRBV13 and TRBJ1-2; the match to TRBD1 covers 7 bases. Trimming cost V 5 bases and J 8 bases; bases outside gene matches: 5. CDR1 and CDR2 from the germline V gene are PRHDT and FYEKMQ (reference sequence). The CDR3 has 12 amino acids. The CDR3 DNA sequence: TGTGCCAGCAGCCCTGGACAGGCAGGCTACACCTTC. It is translated as CASSPGQAGYTF.

This chain uses TRBV5-1 with TRBJ2-2, with 8 positions matching TRBD1. CDR1 is SGHRS, CDR2 YFSETQ, per germline. This CDR3 is built from 14 residues. The trim removed 4 bases at V and 7 bases at J, leaving 6 bases unmatched. For the CDR3, the DNA is TGCGCCAGCAGCCTGGACAGGGCAGACGGGGAGCTGTTTTTT. It yields the protein CASSLDRADGELFF.

This clonotype was picked up many times. The CDR3 sequence is CASSLGTSGKETQYF. The CDR3, as DNA: TGTGCCAGCAGCTTAGGGACTAGCGGGAAAGAGACCCAGTACTTC. The chain is built from TRBV27 and TRBJ2-5, with 13 bases identical to TRBD2. Germline V gene sequence: CDR1 MNHEY, CDR2 SMNVEV (reference sequence). This CDR3 spans 15 amino acids. V trimming: 6 bases; J trimming: 3 bases; junction bases outside the gene matches: 4.

The table lists this clonotype with a few counts. The V call is TRBV15, the J call TRBJ2-3; possibly TRBD1 for D (5 bases). Deletions cut 6 bases from V and 2 bases from J, with 15 bases between. The CDR3 covers 15 residues. Germline V CDR1 and CDR2: LNHNV, YYDKDF (reference sequence). CDR3 nucleotides: TGTGCCACCAGAGAGGCGGACAACCCCACAGATACGCAGTATTTT. This codes for CATREADNPTDTQYF.

The chain uses TRBV6-2 or TRBV6-3 and TRBJ2-7; D unclear. Germline assignment: CDR1 MNHEY and CDR2 SVGEGT. V was shortened by 0 bases and J by 3 bases, with 9 bases between the two germline ends. The CDR3 length is 14 residues. The CDR3: CASSYSVWNYEQYF. The CDR3 DNA follows: TGTGCCAGCAGTTACTCGGTGTGGAACTACGAGCAGTACTTC.

V and J are TRBV10-3 and TRBJ2-7; 9 bases line up with TRBD1. The CDR3 consists of 11 residues. V dropped 10 bases and J dropped 5; count of bases not matched to a gene: 3. The germline V gene encodes CDR1 ENHRY and CDR2 SYGVKD. The CDR3, as DNA: TGTGCCACCCGACAGGGGGACGAGCAGTACTTC. Protein: CATRQGDEQYF.

The chain links TRBV27 to TRBJ2-5; perhaps D is TRBD1 or TRBD2 (6 bases each). The DNA end is more similar to TRBJ2-7, so the J call may be wrong. Germline CDR1 MNHEY, CDR2 SMNVEV (reference sequence). CDR3 length: 14 amino acids. The CDR3 sequence: CASSNIGGGYEQYF. CDR3 in DNA: TGTGCCAGCAGCAACATCGGGGGCGGGTACGAGCAGTACTTC.

CDR3 region: CASGNPGSPSDDTQYF. The CDR3 DNA reads as TGCGCCAGCGGAAACCCGGGGTCGCCATCTGACGATACGCAGTATTTT. This chain uses TRBV5-1 with TRBJ2-3; perhaps TRBD2 as D (5 bases). V was trimmed by 7 bases and J by 6 bases, leaving 24 bases between them. Germline CDR1 and CDR2: SGHRS and YFSETQ. The CDR3 contains 16 residues. Full variable domain (remainder filled in from reference TRBV5-1 and TRBJ2-3): KAGVTQTPRYLIKTRGQQVTLSCSPISGHRSVSWYQQTPGQGLQFLFEYFSETQRNKGNFPGRFSGRQFSNSRSEMNVSTLELGDSALYLCASGNPGSPSDDTQYFGPGTRLTVL.

This clonotype was seen repeatedly, ten times or more. The chain recombines TRBV7-2 with TRBJ2-5; D gene uncertain. The germline CDR1 and CDR2 sequences are SGHTA and FQGNSA. V was cut by 2 bases and J by 1 base, with 11 bases left in between. CDR3 length equals 15 residues. The DNA of the CDR3 is TGTGCCAGCAGCTTACGTGGGCGGCCCCAAGAGACCCAGTACTTC. Protein product: CASSLRGRPQETQYF.

The V call is TRBV7-9, the J call TRBJ1-2; D is unclear. There are 12 residues in the CDR3. CDR1 and CDR2 from the germline V gene are SEHNR and FQNEAQ (reference sequence). V was shortened by 7 bases and J by 6 bases, with 12 bases between the two germline ends. DNA for the CDR3: TGTGCCAGCAACTTCACCTCGGATGGCTACACCTTC. It yields the protein CASNFTSDGYTF.

The gene calls are TRBV20-1 and TRBJ2-5; a possible D gene is TRBD1 (6 bases). The J call may be incorrect, as the DNA end agrees better with TRBJ2-7. The germline V gene encodes CDR1 DFQATT and CDR2 SNEGSKA (reference sequence). The CDR3 loop spans 12 amino acids. CDR3 sequence reads: CSPCRDTREQYF. CDR3 DNA sequence: TGCAGTCCTTGTCGGGACACACGCGAGCAGTACTTC.

This clonotype was found a few times. The CDR3 is CASSEYQGAYEQYF. CDR3 bases: TGTGCCAGCAGTGAATATCAGGGGGCCTACGAGCAGTACTTC. The J gene is TRBJ2-7, the V gene TRBV2; 7 bases are shared with TRBD1. J gave up 2 bases and V 2 bases, and 3 bases lay outside the gene matches. Germline V lookup: CDR1 SNHLY, CDR2 FYNNEI. This CDR3 is built from 14 residues.

The sample holds a few counts of this clonotype. The chain employs TRBV13 and TRBJ2-1; TRBD1 is a possible D gene (6 bases). Trimming pared 0 bases from V and 9 bases from J, leaving 15 bases between. Germline V gene lookup returns CDR1 PRHDT and CDR2 FYEKMQ (reference sequence). The CDR3 totals 15 residues. This CDR3 reads CASSLGDRTNGEQFF. As DNA, the CDR3 is TGTGCCAGCAGCTTAGGTGACAGGACGAACGGTGAGCAGTTCTTC.

Turning to this clonotype: A junction boundary mismatches the germline segment, possibly from a read error. The rearrangement links TRBV27 to TRBJ2-7; D possibly corresponds to TRBD1 (6 bases). The CDR3 sequence is 15 residues long. Per the germline V gene, CDR1 is MNHEY and CDR2 is SMNVEV (reference sequence). As DNA, the CDR3 is TGTACCAGCAGTCGCTATCCCGTGGGCAGGGGCGAGCAGTACTTC. Its translation: CTSSRYPVGRGEQYF.

This clonotype was seen a few times. The chain uses TRBV5-1 and TRBJ1-1; D might be TRBD1 (5 bases). Germline V gene data show CDR1 as SGHRS and CDR2 as YFSETQ. The CDR3 sequence is 15 residues long. The V end was cut by 0 bases, the J end by 2 bases, with 11 bases between. As DNA, the CDR3 is TGCGCCAGCAGCTTGGAACCGGGGACCAACACTGAAGCTTTCTTT. It yields the protein CASSLEPGTNTEAFF.

The V gene is TRBV27, the J gene TRBJ2-1, with D perhaps assigned TRBD1 or TRBD2 (5 bases each). The CDR3 is 15 residues long. The germline CDR1 and CDR2 sequences are MNHEY and SMNVEV (reference sequence). Trimming took 3 bases from V and 7 from J, leaving 16 bases between them. This chain's CDR3 is CASSLALRWGNEQFF. The CDR3 DNA is TGTGCCAGCAGTTTGGCATTGAGATGGGGGAATGAGCAGTTCTTC.

This clonotype was recorded a few times. The genes are TRBV20-1 and TRBJ2-7, with D possibly TRBD2 on 5 matching bases. The germline V gene has CDR1 DFQATT and CDR2 SNEGSKA (reference sequence). Between the trimmed V and J ends, which lost 4 bases and 2 bases, there was a span of 18 bases. The CDR3 runs to 15 residues. The CDR3 sequence: CSATSRGGRPYEQYF. Here the CDR3 DNA reads TGCAGTGCTACTAGCCGAGGTGGTCGTCCCTACGAGCAGTACTTC.

V gene TRBV7-9 combines with J gene TRBJ2-6, with D perhaps TRBD1 or TRBD2 (5 bases each). The germline gives CDR1 SEHNR, CDR2 FQNEAQ (reference sequence). The CDR3 runs 17 residues. The V end was cut by 4 bases, the J end by 0 bases, with 13 bases between. CDR3 nucleotide sequence: TGTGCCAGCAGCTCGGGACGGCTGAGCTCTGGGGCCAACGTCCTGACTTTC. This gives the protein CASSSGRLSSGANVLTF. Full variable domain (outside the CDR3, taken from reference TRBV7-9 and TRBJ2-6): DTGVSQNPRHKITKRGQNVTFRCDPISEHNRLYWYRQTLGQGPEFLTYFQNEAQLEKSRLLSDRFSAERPKGSFSTLEIQRTEQGDSAMYLCASSSGRLSSGANVLTFGAGSRLTVL.